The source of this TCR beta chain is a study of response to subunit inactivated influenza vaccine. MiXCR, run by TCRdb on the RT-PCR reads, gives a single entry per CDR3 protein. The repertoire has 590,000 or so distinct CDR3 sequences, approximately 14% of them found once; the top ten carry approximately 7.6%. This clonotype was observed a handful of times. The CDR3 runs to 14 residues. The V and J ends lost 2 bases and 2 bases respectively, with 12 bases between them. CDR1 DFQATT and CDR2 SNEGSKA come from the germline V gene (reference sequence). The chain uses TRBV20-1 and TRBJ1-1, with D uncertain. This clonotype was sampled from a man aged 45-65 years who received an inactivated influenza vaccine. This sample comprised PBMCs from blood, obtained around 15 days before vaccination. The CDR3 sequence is CSARIGSSNTEAFF. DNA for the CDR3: TGCAGTGCTAGAATCGGCAGCAGCAACACTGAAGCTTTCTTT.